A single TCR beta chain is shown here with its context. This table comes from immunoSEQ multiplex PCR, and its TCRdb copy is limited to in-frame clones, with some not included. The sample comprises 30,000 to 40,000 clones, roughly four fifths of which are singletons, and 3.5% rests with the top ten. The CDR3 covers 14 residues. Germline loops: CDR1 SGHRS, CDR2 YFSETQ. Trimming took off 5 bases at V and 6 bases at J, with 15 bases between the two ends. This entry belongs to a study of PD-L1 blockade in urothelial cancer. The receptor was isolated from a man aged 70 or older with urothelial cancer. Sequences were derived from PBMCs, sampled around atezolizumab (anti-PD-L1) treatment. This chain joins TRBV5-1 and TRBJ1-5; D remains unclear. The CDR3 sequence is CASSSGSPGQPQHF. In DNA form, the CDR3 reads TGCGCCAGCAGTTCCGGGTCACCGGGTCAGCCCCAGCATTTT.